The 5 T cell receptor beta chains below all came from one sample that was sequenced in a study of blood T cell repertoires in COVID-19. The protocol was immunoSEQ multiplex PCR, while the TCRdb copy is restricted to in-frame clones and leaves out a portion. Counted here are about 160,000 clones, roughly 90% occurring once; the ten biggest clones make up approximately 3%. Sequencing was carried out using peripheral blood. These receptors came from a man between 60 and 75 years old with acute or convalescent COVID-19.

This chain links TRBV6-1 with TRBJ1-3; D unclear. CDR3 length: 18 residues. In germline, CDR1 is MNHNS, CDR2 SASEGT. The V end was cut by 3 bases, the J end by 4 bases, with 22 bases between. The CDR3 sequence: CASSDSLLTRTGGNTIYF. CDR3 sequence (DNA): TGTGCCAGCAGTGATTCTCTGTTGACAAGAACGGGGGGAAACACCATATATTTT.

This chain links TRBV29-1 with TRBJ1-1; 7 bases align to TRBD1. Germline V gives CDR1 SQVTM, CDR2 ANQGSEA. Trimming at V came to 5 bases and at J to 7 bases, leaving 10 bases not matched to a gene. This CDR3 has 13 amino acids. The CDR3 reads CSVMTGSTFEAFF. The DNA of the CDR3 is TGCAGCGTTATGACAGGGAGCACCTTTGAAGCTTTCTTT.

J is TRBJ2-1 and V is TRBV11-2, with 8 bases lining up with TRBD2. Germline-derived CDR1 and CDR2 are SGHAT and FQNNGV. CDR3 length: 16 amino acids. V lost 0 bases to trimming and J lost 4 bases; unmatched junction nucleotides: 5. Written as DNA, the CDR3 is TGTGCCAGCAGCTTAGATAGACGCGGGGGGTACAATGAGCAGTTCTTC. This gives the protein CASSLDRRGGYNEQFF.

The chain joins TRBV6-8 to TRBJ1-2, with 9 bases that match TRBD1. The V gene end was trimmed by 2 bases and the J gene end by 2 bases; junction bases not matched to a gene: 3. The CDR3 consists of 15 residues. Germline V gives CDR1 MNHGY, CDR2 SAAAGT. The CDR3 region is CASSYRGQGNYGYTF. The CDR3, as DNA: TGTGCCAGCAGTTACAGGGGACAGGGAAACTATGGCTACACCTTC.

CDR3 coding DNA: TGTGCCAGCAGTGAATATTTTGGTCGAACTAACCTGGGAAACACCATATATTTT. Protein product: CASSEYFGRTNLGNTIYF. V gene TRBV6-1 combines with J gene TRBJ1-3; D is uncertain. Germline V gene lookup returns CDR1 MNHNS and CDR2 SASEGT. This CDR3 is built from 18 residues. The V and J ends lost 2 bases and 4 bases respectively, with 21 bases between them.